The 10 T cell receptor beta chains below come from one sample, sequenced in a study of blood T cell repertoires in COVID-19 (dated by TCRdb to 2018 to 2021). Preparation of the library involved the immunoSEQ multiplex PCR assay. TCRdb carries this immuneACCESS record with in-frame sequences only. Its versions omit some clonotypes, under half of them owing to an unresolved V gene in the studies checked, with the rest unexplained. The sample table lists about 230,000 clones, roughly 90% of them with a count of one. Of the sample, around 2.8% falls within the top ten clones. The sample comprised peripheral blood. These receptors were obtained from a woman aged 60-75 years with acute or convalescent COVID-19.

This clone has just one count. CDR3 nucleotides: TGTGCCAGCAGCCAACGGGACAGGGGACGAGACACCGGGGAGCTGTTTTTT. It specifies CASSQRDRGRDTGELFF. This chain connects TRBV3-1 (or the pseudogene TRBV3-2) to TRBJ2-2; 10 nucleotides align to TRBD1. V trimming: 2 bases; J trimming: 3 bases; junction bases outside the gene matches: 6. The CDR3 totals 17 residues. Germline loops: CDR1 LGHDT, CDR2 YNNKEL (reference sequence).

The chain recombines TRBV27 with TRBJ2-5; 11 nucleotides agree with TRBD2. Unmatched junction bases numbered 7, after V lost 5 bases and J lost 5 bases. Germline CDR1 is MNHEY and CDR2 is SMNVEV (reference sequence). The CDR3 has 15 amino acids. CDR3 DNA sequence: TGTGCCAGCAGTCCCTTAGCGGGGGGGTTTGAGACCCAGTACTTC. It encodes CASSPLAGGFETQYF.

The V and J genes are TRBV2 and TRBJ2-1; D is uncertain. Between the trimmed V and J ends, which lost 3 bases and 7 bases, there was a span of 4 bases. CDR3 length equals 11 residues. The V gene's germline CDR1 is SNHLY and CDR2 FYNNEI. CDR3 protein: CASSDQNEQFF. The CDR3 nucleotides read TGTGCCAGCAGTGACCAAAATGAGCAGTTCTTC.

J is TRBJ1-4 and V is TRBV2; 7 bases match TRBD1. The CDR3 is made up of 15 amino acids. Trimming removed 6 bases from V and 3 bases from J; junction bases left unmatched: 7. Looked up from germline, CDR1 is SNHLY and CDR2 is FYNNEI. The CDR3 DNA reads TGTGCCAGCAGATTTACCGGGACAGCTAATGAAAAACTGTTTTTT. It codes for CASRFTGTANEKLFF.

This sequence joins TRBV9 and TRBJ2-3; a weak D match, TRBD2 (6 bases). Between the trimmed V and J ends, which lost 0 bases and 0 bases, there was a span of 14 bases. CDR1 and CDR2 (germline): SGDLS, YYNGEE. The CDR3 is 17 residues long. The CDR3 nucleotides are TGTGCCAGCAGCGTAGCGGGCGGGAAAGCCAGCACAGATACGCAGTATTTT. Translated, it gives CASSVAGGKASTDTQYF.

The chain recombines TRBV5-4 with TRBJ1-4, with D possibly being TRBD1 (5 bases). Germline CDR1 reads SGHNT; CDR2 reads YYREEE (reference sequence). Trimming left V 3 bases short and J 6 bases short, with 12 bases between. The CDR3 totals 14 residues. The CDR3 is CASSSGGGDEKLFF. CDR3 bases: TGTGCCAGCAGCTCGGGGGGAGGGGATGAAAAACTGTTTTTT.

In DNA form, the CDR3 reads TGTGCCTGGAGGGGGCTCTTCAGAAACACCATATATTTT. Its translation is CAWRGLFRNTIYF. J is TRBJ1-3 and V is TRBV30; D perhaps matches TRBD1 (5 bases). The germline gives CDR1 GTSNPN, CDR2 SVGIG (reference sequence). V was shortened by 3 bases and J by 5 bases, with 11 bases between the two germline ends. The CDR3 covers 13 residues.

This chain joins TRBV28 and TRBJ1-1, with 8 bases fitting TRBD1. Germline V gene data show CDR1 as MDHEN and CDR2 as SYDVKM. V lost 6 bases, J lost 1 base, and 7 bases stayed unmatched. The CDR3 has 15 residues. The CDR3 here is CASRISGGANTEAFF. The CDR3 DNA reads TGTGCCAGCAGAATTTCAGGGGGCGCGAACACTGAAGCTTTCTTT.

The chain couples TRBV5-1 to TRBJ1-4; D gene unclear. Trimming took 4 bases from V and 4 from J, leaving 11 bases between them. CDR3 length equals 14 residues. In germline, CDR1 is SGHRS, CDR2 YFSETQ. The CDR3 loop is CASSPITVNEKLFF. CDR3 in DNA: TGCGCCAGCAGCCCCATAACAGTTAATGAAAAACTGTTTTTT. Full variable domain (remainder filled in from reference TRBV5-1 and TRBJ1-4): KAGVTQTPRYLIKTRGQQVTLSCSPISGHRSVSWYQQTPGQGLQFLFEYFSETQRNKGNFPGRFSGRQFSNSRSEMNVSTLELGDSALYLCASSPITVNEKLFFGSGTQLSVL.

The chain carries TRBV10-3 and TRBJ1-5; a possible D gene is TRBD1 (6 bases). Germline CDR1 is ENHRY and CDR2 is SYGVKD. V dropped 6 bases and J dropped 4 bases, with 13 bases sitting between them. The CDR3 spans 14 residues. CDR3 coding DNA: TGTGCCATCAGAGCGGCTACAGGGAATCAGCCCCAGCATTTT. Its translation is CAIRAATGNQPQHF.